This passage covers 18 T cell receptor beta chains from one sample sequenced in a study of spatial heterogeneity in lung cancer. TCRdb reprocessed the 5' RACE reads via MiXCR and lists one record per CDR3 protein. The repertoire consists of about 47,000 distinct CDR3 sequences, with about 7.4% occurring once and the leading ten covering around 33%. Stated time point: blood at routine non-recurrence follow-up after resection. The input material, whole RNA from tumor, nontumor lung or frozen PBMC, was sequenced unsorted. The sequenced sample was PBMCs, obtained at follow-up. These receptors were taken from a female donor with early-stage non-small cell lung cancer.

In this sample, this clonotype turned up many times. The V and J genes are TRBV29-1 and TRBJ2-5; 10 positions agree with TRBD1. Germline V gives CDR1 SQVTM, CDR2 ANQGSEA. V trimming: 7 bases; J trimming: 1 base; junction bases outside the gene matches: 9. The CDR3 runs 15 residues. CDR3 in DNA: TGCAGCGGCAGGACAGGGGGTACACCCCAAGAGACCCAGTACTTC. Encoded protein: CSGRTGGTPQETQYF.

This clonotype was recorded at least ten times. The chain employs TRBV29-1 and TRBJ2-1; D uncertain. Deletions cut 3 bases from V and 1 base from J, with 13 bases between. The germline V gene encodes CDR1 SQVTM and CDR2 ANQGSEA. The CDR3 is 15 amino acids. CDR3 amino acids: CSVERRTVSYNEQFF. The CDR3 DNA is TGCAGCGTTGAGCGACGGACCGTTTCCTACAATGAGCAGTTCTTC.

This clonotype was seen many times. The J gene is TRBJ2-1, the V gene TRBV6-2 or TRBV6-3; 14 bases fit TRBD2. Germline CDR1 is MNHEY and CDR2 is SVGEGT. The CDR3 is 17 amino acids. J lost 3 bases, V lost 0 bases, and 1 base had no gene match. This CDR3 is CASSYSGLAGVYNEQFF. In DNA, the CDR3 is TGTGCCAGCAGTTACTCGGGACTAGCGGGGGTCTACAATGAGCAGTTCTTC.

V usage is TRBV19 and J usage is TRBJ1-5; D is undetermined. This CDR3 is 12 amino acids long. Germline-derived CDR1 and CDR2 are LNHDA and SQIVND (reference sequence). Trimming stripped 4 bases from V and 3 bases from J, with 4 bases between. CDR3 nucleotides: TGTGCCAGTAGTAGACCCAATCAGCCCCAGCATTTT. It specifies CASSRPNQPQHF.

The sample holds a few counts of this clonotype. This chain connects TRBV28 to TRBJ1-2; perhaps TRBD1 as D (6 bases). The CDR3 runs to 12 residues. Trimming cost V 5 bases and J 8 bases, with 12 bases left between them. Germline assignment: CDR1 MDHEN and CDR2 SYDVKM. The CDR3 DNA is TGTGCCAGCAGTAATACAGGGTACGGCTACACCTTC. This gives the protein CASSNTGYGYTF.

This clonotype came up many times. J is TRBJ2-5 and V is TRBV3-1; D may be TRBD2 (5 bases). Germline V gene lookup returns CDR1 LGHDT and CDR2 YNNKEL (reference sequence). The CDR3 extends over 14 amino acids. V was trimmed by 5 bases and J by 5 bases, leaving 15 bases between them. The CDR3 loop reads CASSARELGETQYF. CDR3 sequence (DNA): TGTGCCAGCAGCGCCCGGGAACTCGGCGAGACCCAGTACTTC.

This clonotype was observed many times. The chain couples TRBV7-2 to TRBJ2-5; D is unclear. This CDR3 is 15 amino acids long. Per the germline V gene, CDR1 is SGHTA and CDR2 is FQGNSA. Trimming cost V 4 bases and J 1 base, with 13 bases left between them. CDR3 nucleotide sequence: TGTGCCAGCAGCTCCCAGACAACCGTCCAAGAGACCCAGTACTTC. It translates to CASSSQTTVQETQYF. The full variable domain, in which reference TRBV7-2 and TRBJ2-5 provide the parts outside the CDR3, is GAGVSQSPSNKVTEKGKDVELRCDPISGHTALYWYRQSLGQGLEFLIYFQGNSAPDKSGLPSDRFSAERTGGSVSTLTIQRTQQEDSAVYLCASSSQTTVQETQYFGPGTRLLVL.

At least ten counts were recorded for this clonotype. The V gene is TRBV12-3 or TRBV12-4, the J gene TRBJ2-1, with D maybe TRBD1 (5 bases). The CDR3 loop spans 15 amino acids. Trimming pared 5 bases from V and 6 bases from J, leaving 17 bases between. CDR3 amino acids: CASSQEWGPGNEQFF. As DNA, the CDR3 is TGTGCCAGCAGTCAAGAATGGGGCCCGGGCAATGAGCAGTTCTTC.

The chain combines TRBV3-1 with TRBJ1-2; 9 bases agree with TRBD1. Per the germline V gene, CDR1 is LGHDT and CDR2 is YNNKEL (reference sequence). V was clipped by 4 bases and J by 6 bases; unmatched bases: 6. CDR3 length equals 14 residues. Written as DNA, the CDR3 is TGTGCCAGCAGCCGACGGACAGGGGAGAATGGCTACACCTTC. Amino acid sequence: CASSRRTGENGYTF.

This clonotype was observed a handful of times. V and J are TRBV20-1 and TRBJ2-7; D perhaps matches TRBD1 (5 bases). There are 12 residues in the CDR3. The germline V gene has CDR1 DFQATT and CDR2 SNEGSKA (reference sequence). The ends were cut back, 6 bases at V and 1 base at J, with 10 bases in the middle. The CDR3: CSAAQGSYEQYF. In DNA, the CDR3 is TGCAGTGCCGCCCAGGGTTCCTACGAGCAGTACTTC.

The chain recombines TRBV7-1 with TRBJ1-5, with TRBD1 matching over 10 bases. TRBV7-1 is recorded as an ORF, its role being uncertain. J gave up 5 bases and V 6 bases, and 7 bases lay outside the gene matches. The CDR3 extends over 15 amino acids. The DNA for the CDR3 is TGTGCCAGCAGGGGAGGGACAGGGGCCTATCAGCCCCAGCATTTT. Protein: CASRGGTGAYQPQHF.

This clonotype was found many times. This chain joins TRBV20-1 and TRBJ1-5; perhaps TRBD1 as D (6 bases). CDR3 length equals 16 residues. CDR1 and CDR2 (germline): DFQATT, SNEGSKA (reference sequence). Deletions cut 0 bases from V and 1 base from J, with 13 bases between. CDR3 loop: CSARDPGTSSNQPQHF. CDR3 bases: TGCAGTGCTAGAGACCCCGGGACATCGAGCAATCAGCCCCAGCATTTT.

This clonotype was recorded a few times. The chain recombines TRBV2 with TRBJ2-3, with D hard to call. CDR1 is SNHLY and CDR2 is FYNNEI in the germline V gene. V lost 8 bases and J lost 6, with 18 bases in between. This CDR3 has 14 residues. The CDR3 reads CASALLMRGDTQYF. CDR3 nucleotide sequence: TGTGCCAGCGCCCTCCTAATGCGAGGTGATACGCAGTATTTT.

The sample holds many counts of this clonotype. The V call is TRBV29-1, the J call TRBJ2-7, with TRBD1 as a possible D gene (5 bases). Deletions cut 5 bases from V and 3 bases from J, with 17 bases between. The CDR3 loop spans 14 amino acids. Germline V CDR1 and CDR2: SQVTM, ANQGSEA. For the CDR3, the DNA is TGCAGCGTTTCGAGTAGGGGTAGTGTCTACGAGCAGTACTTC. Its protein product is CSVSSRGSVYEQYF.

This clonotype turned up a few times. The rearrangement uses TRBV6-5 and TRBJ2-7, with a tentative D call TRBD1 (5 bases). In germline, CDR1 is MNHEY, CDR2 SVGAGI. Trimming took off 2 bases at V and 2 bases at J, with 22 bases between the two ends. The CDR3 runs 18 residues. CDR3 amino acids: CASSYPTVARTQAYEQYF. CDR3 in DNA: TGTGCCAGCAGTTACCCGACAGTCGCTAGAACCCAGGCCTACGAGCAGTACTTC.

This chain joins TRBV28 and TRBJ1-6; a weak D match, TRBD1 (5 bases). Trimming left V 2 bases short and J 5 bases short, with 13 bases between. CDR3 length equals 16 residues. Germline CDR1 MDHEN, CDR2 SYDVKM. The CDR3: CASSLAGGDDNSPLHF. The CDR3 DNA reads as TGTGCCAGCAGTTTAGCGGGAGGGGACGATAATTCACCCCTCCACTTT.

This clonotype was counted many times. This sequence joins TRBV5-5 and TRBJ1-2; D unclear. The ends were cut back, 5 bases at V and 3 bases at J, with 17 bases in the middle. The CDR3 consists of 15 residues. Germline V gene sequence: CDR1 SGHKS, CDR2 YYEKEE (reference sequence). The CDR3 reads CASRPQELNYYGYTF. The DNA of the CDR3 is TGTGCCAGCAGACCCCAGGAACTGAACTACTATGGCTACACCTTC.

The chain combines TRBV24-1 with TRBJ2-1; D remains ambiguous. Germline V lookup: CDR1 KGHDR, CDR2 SFDVKD. There are 13 residues in the CDR3. V was pared by 4 bases and J by 0 bases, with 3 bases between. The CDR3 here is CATSEGSYNEQFF. CDR3 nucleotides: TGTGCCACCAGTGAAGGCTCCTACAATGAGCAGTTCTTC.